These 16 T cell receptor beta chains share one sample of origin, sequenced in a study of a mutant IDH1 vaccine in newly diagnosed glioma. Profiled with immunoSEQ multiplex PCR; TCRdb holds only in-frame clones, not every one. The repertoire holds some 95,000 clones, with around 77% as singletons. Time point described: baseline, week 1 (first vaccination visit). Described treatment: pre-vaccination baseline after standard-of-care therapy. Here the sequenced sample was PBMCs, taken from a glioma patient treated with radiotherapy, temozolomide or both. The receptors come from a man aged 35-49 years with glioma.

The J gene is TRBJ2-5, the V gene TRBV7-9; 11 bases are shared with TRBD1. V shed 0 bases and J 4 bases; nucleotides not matched to a gene: 4. This CDR3 is built from 16 residues. In germline, CDR1 is SEHNR, CDR2 FQNEAQ (reference sequence). CDR3 coding DNA: TGTGCCAGCAGCTTAGCCGGGACAGGGGGTACAGAGACCCAGTACTTC. As protein: CASSLAGTGGTETQYF.

Note on this clone: Within the sample, other DNA sequences also encode this same CDR3. The chain combines TRBV7-2 with TRBJ2-7, with TRBD1 identical over 9 bases. The V and J ends lost 4 bases and 7 bases, in that order; junction bases with no gene match: 11. CDR1 and CDR2 from the germline V gene are SGHTA and FQGNSA. The CDR3 loop spans 15 amino acids. The CDR3 loop is CASSSSGTGLYEQYF. CDR3 coding DNA: TGTGCCAGCAGCTCGTCCGGGACAGGGCTTTATGAGCAGTACTTC.

The V and J genes are TRBV5-4 and TRBJ2-7; D might be TRBD2 (6 bases). The CDR3 contains 13 residues. Germline V gives CDR1 SGHNT, CDR2 YYREEE (reference sequence). The germline V and J ends were trimmed by 5 bases and 3 bases, with 12 bases remaining between them. The CDR3 region has the DNA TGTGCCAGCAGGCCGGGACTCCTCTACGAGCAGTACTTC. As protein: CASRPGLLYEQYF.

The chain's CDR3 is CASSVGGSLLYEQYF. For the CDR3, the DNA is TGTGCCAGCAGCGTAGGCGGGAGTCTTTTATACGAGCAGTACTTC. The rearrangement links TRBV9 to TRBJ2-7; 7 bases match TRBD2. Germline V lookup: CDR1 SGDLS, CDR2 YYNGEE. V gave up 0 bases and J gave up 4 bases; unmatched junction bases: 7. CDR3 length equals 15 residues.

The rearrangement uses TRBV5-5 and TRBJ1-3; D unresolved. Trimming pared 2 bases from V and 4 bases from J, leaving 19 bases between. This CDR3 has 17 residues. Germline V gene sequence: CDR1 SGHKS, CDR2 YYEKEE (reference sequence). CDR3 protein: CASSFSIGGPSGNTIYF. In DNA form, the CDR3 reads TGTGCCAGCAGCTTTAGTATTGGAGGCCCCTCCGGAAACACCATATATTTT.

J is TRBJ2-1 and V is TRBV7-2; tentative D call: TRBD2 (5 bases). The CDR3 spans 14 residues. Looked up from germline, CDR1 is SGHTA and CDR2 is FQGNSA. V was cut by 2 bases and J by 7 bases, with 12 bases left in between. In DNA form, the CDR3 reads TGTGCCAGCAGCTTATACGACGGGGTTAATGAGCAGTTCTTC. Encoded protein: CASSLYDGVNEQFF.

CDR3 nucleotides: TGTGCCAGCAAAAAGAGGGTGGGGACGGACCTTCGCGAGCAGTACTTC. This gives the protein CASKKRVGTDLREQYF. The chain links TRBV28 to TRBJ2-7; TRBD1 or TRBD2 may be the D gene (5 bases each). Germline CDR1 reads MDHEN; CDR2 reads SYDVKM. CDR3 length: 16 amino acids. The V end lost 7 bases, the J end lost 6 bases, and 25 bases lay between the germline ends.

In nucleotides, the CDR3 is TGTGCCAGCAGCTTACGGGACAGCTCAAACTCTGGGGCCAACGTCCTGACTTTC. Encoded protein: CASSLRDSSNSGANVLTF. The chain couples TRBV7-2 to TRBJ2-6; 7 bases are a match to TRBD1. CDR1 SGHTA and CDR2 FQGNSA come from the germline V gene. The V and J ends lost 2 bases and 0 bases, in that order; junction bases with no gene match: 7. This CDR3 contains 18 residues.

This clone was seen a few times. The chain recombines TRBV19 with TRBJ1-1, with 7 bases identical to TRBD1. CDR3 length: 13 amino acids. Germline assignment: CDR1 LNHDA and CDR2 SQIVND (reference sequence). The V and J ends lost 7 bases and 11 bases, in that order; junction bases with no gene match: 13. The CDR3 coding sequence is TGTGCCAGTACCCAGGACAGGTCCAGTTCGGCTTTCTTT. It yields the protein CASTQDRSSSAFF.

CDR3 coding DNA: TGTGCCAGCAGTTTAACATGGTCCCTAGCTGGGGAGACCCAGTACTTC. It yields the protein CASSLTWSLAGETQYF. V and J are TRBV27 and TRBJ2-5; perhaps TRBD2 as D (5 bases). V lost 2 bases and J 5 bases, leaving 18 bases between the germline ends. The CDR3 has 16 amino acids. Germline CDR1 is MNHEY and CDR2 is SMNVEV (reference sequence).

The rearrangement joins TRBV19 to TRBJ1-1, with TRBD1 as a possible D gene (5 bases). Trimming pared 6 bases from V and 0 bases from J, leaving 23 bases between. Germline CDR1 LNHDA, CDR2 SQIVND (reference sequence). This CDR3 has 18 amino acids. CDR3 DNA sequence: TGTGCCAGTAGCCTCCCCCCGGGTTCGGACACCATGAACACTGAAGCTTTCTTT. Protein product: CASSLPPGSDTMNTEAFF.

The chain joins TRBV5-1 to TRBJ1-1; maybe TRBD1 (6 bases). V was pared by 4 bases and J by 4 bases, with 11 bases between. CDR3 length: 13 residues. CDR1 is SGHRS, CDR2 YFSETQ, per germline. CDR3 sequence reads: CASSIRGGTEAFF. In DNA form, the CDR3 reads TGCGCCAGCAGCATCAGGGGTGGCACTGAAGCTTTCTTT.

The chain's CDR3 is CASSTDGSSYEQYF. CDR3 sequence (DNA): TGCGCCAGCAGCACAGACGGAAGCTCCTACGAGCAGTACTTC. V usage is TRBV5-1 and J usage is TRBJ2-7; D is undetermined. Germline V CDR1 and CDR2: SGHRS, YFSETQ. Trimming removed 4 bases from V and 0 bases from J, with 11 bases in between. The CDR3 is 14 amino acids.

V usage is TRBV7-2 and J usage is TRBJ1-4; D is perhaps TRBD1 (6 bases). This CDR3 has 15 amino acids. Germline CDR1 is SGHTA and CDR2 is FQGNSA. Trimming took off 2 bases at V and 7 bases at J, with 14 bases between the two ends. In DNA, the CDR3 is TGTGCCAGCAGCTTACAGCGGGGGGCGCGTGAAAAACTGTTTTTT. Its translation: CASSLQRGAREKLFF.

V gene TRBV4-2 combines with J gene TRBJ1-3; D call uncertain. V was trimmed by 0 bases and J by 2 bases, leaving 11 bases between them. Germline-derived CDR1 and CDR2 are LGHNA and YNFKEQ. This CDR3 has 16 residues. The CDR3: CASSQDTAAAGNTIYF. The DNA for the CDR3 is TGTGCCAGCAGCCAAGATACGGCAGCTGCTGGAAACACCATATATTTT.

The V gene is TRBV5-1, the J gene TRBJ2-1, with D possibly matching TRBD2 (5 bases). This CDR3 contains 14 residues. Trimming took 0 bases from V and 7 from J, leaving 11 bases between them. The germline V gene has CDR1 SGHRS and CDR2 YFSETQ. The CDR3 nucleotides read TGCGCCAGCAGCTTGGCCGGGATATCAAATGAGCAGTTCTTC. It encodes CASSLAGISNEQFF.